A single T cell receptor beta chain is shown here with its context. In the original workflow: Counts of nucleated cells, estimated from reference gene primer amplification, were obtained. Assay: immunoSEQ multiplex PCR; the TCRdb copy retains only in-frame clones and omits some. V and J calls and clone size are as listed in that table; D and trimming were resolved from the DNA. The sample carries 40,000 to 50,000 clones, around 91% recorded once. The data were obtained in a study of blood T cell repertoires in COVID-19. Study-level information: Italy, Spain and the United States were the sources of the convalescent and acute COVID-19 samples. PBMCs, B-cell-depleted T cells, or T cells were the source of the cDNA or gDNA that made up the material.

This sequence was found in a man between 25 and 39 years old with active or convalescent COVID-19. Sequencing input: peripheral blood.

CDR3 region: CASSRTGPGDTEAFF. The CDR3 region has the DNA TGTGCCAGCAGTCGTACGGGTCCTGGTGACACTGAAGCTTTCTTT. This chain links TRBV27 with TRBJ1-1; no reliable D call. Germline CDR1 MNHEY, CDR2 SMNVEV (reference sequence). This CDR3 has 15 residues. V was clipped by 5 bases and J by 3 bases, with 16 bases between them.